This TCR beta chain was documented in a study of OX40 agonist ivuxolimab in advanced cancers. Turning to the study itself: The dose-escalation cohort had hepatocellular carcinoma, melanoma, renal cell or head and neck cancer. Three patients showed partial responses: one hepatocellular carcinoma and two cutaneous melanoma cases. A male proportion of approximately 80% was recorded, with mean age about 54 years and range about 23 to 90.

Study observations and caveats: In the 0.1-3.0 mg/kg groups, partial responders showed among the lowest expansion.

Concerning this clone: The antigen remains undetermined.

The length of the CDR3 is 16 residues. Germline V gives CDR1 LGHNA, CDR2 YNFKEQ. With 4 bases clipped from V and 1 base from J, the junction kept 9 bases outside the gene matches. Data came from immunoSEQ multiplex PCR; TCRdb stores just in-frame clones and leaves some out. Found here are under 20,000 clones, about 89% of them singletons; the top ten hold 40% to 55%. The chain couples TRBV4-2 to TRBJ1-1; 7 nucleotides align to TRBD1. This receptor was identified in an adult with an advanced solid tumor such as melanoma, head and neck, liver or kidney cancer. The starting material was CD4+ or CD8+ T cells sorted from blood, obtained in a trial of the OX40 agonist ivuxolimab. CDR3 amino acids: CASSPQPGQTNTEAFF. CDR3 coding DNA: TGTGCCAGCAGCCCCCAACCGGGACAGACGAACACTGAAGCTTTCTTT.